The present TCR beta chain was sequenced within a study of shared clonotypes between healthy human individuals. Study conclusions and caveats: Clonotypes not shared had lower generation probabilities than those common to all four donors. Rarefaction revealed incomplete sorted-subset sequencing despite large depth.

Sequencing was performed with immunoSEQ multiplex PCR; in TCRdb, only in-frame clones are kept and a portion is missing. Counted here are some 690,000 clones, about nine tenths occurring once; the ten biggest clones make up roughly 36%. There are 14 residues in the CDR3. Trimming stripped 4 bases from V and 2 bases from J, with 12 bases between. The germline CDR1 and CDR2 sequences are MGHRA and YSYEKL. Concerning this clone: Its antigen is still unknown.

The chain employs TRBV4-1 and TRBJ2-7; D remains ambiguous. The source material was memory CD8+ T cells from PBMCs. Described subset: CD45RO+ cells pooled with CCR7-negative TemRA cells. This clonotype originated in a man in his late teens or twenties in good health. Some clones in this sample may be carry-over from other donors' samples. CDR3 sequence reads: CASSRYPPAYEQYF. CDR3 nucleotide sequence: TGCGCCAGCAGCCGCTACCCGCCCGCCTACGAGCAGTACTTC.